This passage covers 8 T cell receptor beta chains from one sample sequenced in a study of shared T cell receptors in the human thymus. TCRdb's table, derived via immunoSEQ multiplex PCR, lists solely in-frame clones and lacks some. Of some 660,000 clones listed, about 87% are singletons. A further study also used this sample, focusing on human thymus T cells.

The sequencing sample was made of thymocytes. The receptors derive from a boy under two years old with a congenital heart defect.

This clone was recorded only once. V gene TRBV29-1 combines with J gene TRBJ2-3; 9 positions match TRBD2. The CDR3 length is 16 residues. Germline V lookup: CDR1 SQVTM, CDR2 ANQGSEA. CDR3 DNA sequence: TGCAGTTACCTAGGACGGGTAGCGGGAGCCGCAGATACGCAGTATTTT. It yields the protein CSYLGRVAGAADTQYF.

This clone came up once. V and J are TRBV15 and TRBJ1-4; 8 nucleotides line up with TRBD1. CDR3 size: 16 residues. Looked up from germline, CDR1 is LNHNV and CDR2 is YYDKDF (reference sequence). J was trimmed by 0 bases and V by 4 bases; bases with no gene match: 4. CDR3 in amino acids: CATSNLGQATNEKLFF. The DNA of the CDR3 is TGTGCCACCAGCAACCTGGGACAGGCAACTAATGAAAAACTGTTTTTT.

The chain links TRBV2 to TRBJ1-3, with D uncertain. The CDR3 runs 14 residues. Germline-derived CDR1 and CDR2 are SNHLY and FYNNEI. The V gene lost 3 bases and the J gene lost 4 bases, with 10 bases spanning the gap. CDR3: CASSELYFGNTIYF. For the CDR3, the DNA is TGTGCCAGCAGTGAGTTGTACTTCGGAAACACCATATATTTT.

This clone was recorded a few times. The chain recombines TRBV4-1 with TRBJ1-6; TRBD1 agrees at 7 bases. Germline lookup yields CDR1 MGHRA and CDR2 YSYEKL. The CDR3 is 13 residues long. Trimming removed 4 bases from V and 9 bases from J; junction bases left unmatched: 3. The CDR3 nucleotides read TGCGCCAGCAGCCCCCGACAGGGTTCACCCCTCCACTTT. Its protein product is CASSPRQGSPLHF.

CDR3 coding DNA: TGTGCCAGCAGTTTACCAGCCCATGGACAGCAAACTATCCAAGAGACCCAGTACTTC. It translates to CASSLPAHGQQTIQETQYF. The chain carries TRBV28 and TRBJ2-5; tentatively, D is TRBD1 (6 bases). Germline V CDR1 and CDR2: MDHEN, SYDVKM. V was pared by 2 bases and J by 1 base, with 23 bases between. The CDR3 sequence is 19 residues long. The variable domain in full, with the rest retrieved from reference TRBV28 and TRBJ2-5, is DVKVTQSSRYLVKRTGEKVFLECVQDMDHENMFWYRQDPGLGLRLIYFSYDVKMKEKGDIPEGYSVSREKKERFSLILESASTNQTSMYLCASSLPAHGQQTIQETQYFGPGTRLLVL.

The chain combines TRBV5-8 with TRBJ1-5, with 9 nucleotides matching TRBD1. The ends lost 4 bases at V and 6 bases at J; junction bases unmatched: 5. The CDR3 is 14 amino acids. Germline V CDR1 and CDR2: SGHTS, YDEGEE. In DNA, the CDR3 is TGTGCCAGCAGCCCTAGGGACAGGGTTCAGCCCCAGCATTTT. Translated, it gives CASSPRDRVQPQHF. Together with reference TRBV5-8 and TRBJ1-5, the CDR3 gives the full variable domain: EAGVTQSPTHLIKTRGQQATLRCSPISGHTSVYWYQQALGLGLQFLLWYDEGEERNRGNFPPRFSGRQFPNYSSELNVNALELEDSALYLCASSPRDRVQPQHFGDGTRLSIL.

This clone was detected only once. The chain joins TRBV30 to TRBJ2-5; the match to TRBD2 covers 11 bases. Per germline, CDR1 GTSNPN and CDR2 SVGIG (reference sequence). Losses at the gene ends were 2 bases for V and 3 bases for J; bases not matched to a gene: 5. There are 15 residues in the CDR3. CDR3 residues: CAWSPPGLAEETQYF. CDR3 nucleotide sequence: TGTGCCTGGAGTCCTCCGGGACTAGCGGAAGAGACCCAGTACTTC.

CDR3 DNA: TGTGCCTGGAGCGGGACTGGGTTGGGGAACGAAAAACTGTTTTTT. Translation: CAWSGTGLGNEKLFF. The chain joins TRBV30 to TRBJ1-4; TRBD1 might be the D (5 bases). The V and J ends lost 3 bases and 8 bases respectively, with 19 bases between them. The CDR3 contains 15 residues. Germline values: CDR1 GTSNPN, CDR2 SVGIG (reference sequence).